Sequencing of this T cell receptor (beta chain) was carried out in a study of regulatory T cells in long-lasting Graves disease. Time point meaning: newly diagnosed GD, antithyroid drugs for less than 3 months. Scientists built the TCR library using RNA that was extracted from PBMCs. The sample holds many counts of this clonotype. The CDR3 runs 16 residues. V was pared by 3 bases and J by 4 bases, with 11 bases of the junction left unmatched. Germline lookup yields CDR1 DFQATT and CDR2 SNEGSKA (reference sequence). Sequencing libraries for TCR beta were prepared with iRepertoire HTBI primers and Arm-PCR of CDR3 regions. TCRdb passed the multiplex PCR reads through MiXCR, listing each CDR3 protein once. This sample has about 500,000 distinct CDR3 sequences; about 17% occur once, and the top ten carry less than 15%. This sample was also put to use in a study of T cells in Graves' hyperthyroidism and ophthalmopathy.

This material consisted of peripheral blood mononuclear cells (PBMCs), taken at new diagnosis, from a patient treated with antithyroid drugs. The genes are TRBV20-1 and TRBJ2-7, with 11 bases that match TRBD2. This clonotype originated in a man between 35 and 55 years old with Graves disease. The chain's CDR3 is CSASLTSGMQPYEQYF. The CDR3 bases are TGCAGTGCTAGTTTGACTAGCGGGATGCAACCATACGAGCAGTACTTC.